A selection of T cell receptor beta chains follows, all from one sample in a study of cytomegalovirus exposure and HLA in healthy donors. Clones were read by immunoSEQ multiplex PCR, and TCRdb kept only the in-frame ones, dropping some. The sample carries around 130,000 clones, around two thirds recorded once. Sample: PBMCs. These receptors all come from a male donor in good health and CMV-seronegative. CDR3s include the opening cysteine and the closing phenylalanine or tryptophan. The order of the fields is clone size, D gene, V gene, J gene, CDR3 protein, CDR3 DNA. D genes are given only for firm matches. A row's size may be missing; if present it is once, few, many or a size class.

.	.	TRBV6-1	TRBJ1-5	CASRRQVSNQPQHF	TGTGCCAGCCGTCGGCAGGTTAGCAATCAGCCCCAGCATTTT
.	TRBD2	TRBV7-9	TRBJ2-1	CASSLVISGGNNEQFF	TGTGCCAGCAGCTTAGTAATTAGCGGGGGAAATAATGAGCAGTTCTTC
.	TRBD2	TRBV18	TRBJ2-3	CASSPSSGVGDTQYF	TGTGCCAGCTCACCCAGTAGCGGGGTAGGAGATACGCAGTATTTT
few	.	TRBV2	TRBJ1-4	CASIPGGAANEKLFF	TGTGCCAGCATCCCCGGGGGGGCGGCTAATGAAAAACTGTTTTTT
few	TRBD1	TRBV5-6	TRBJ1-2	CASSLAGLDRAAGYTF	TGTGCCAGCAGCTTGGCGGGGCTGGACAGGGCGGCTGGCTACACCTTC
.	TRBD1	TRBV7-9	TRBJ1-3	CASAQGAQGNTIYF	TGTGCCAGCGCGCAGGGGGCACAAGGAAACACCATATATTTT
.	.	TRBV7-6	TRBJ2-7	CASSYRKSYEQYF	TGTGCCAGCAGCTACAGAAAGTCCTACGAGCAGTACTTC
.	.	TRBV5-6	TRBJ2-7	CASSNYPGSFSYEQYF	TGTGCCAGCAGCAACTACCCGGGTTCATTTTCCTACGAGCAGTACTTC
few	.	TRBV5-6	TRBJ2-3	CASSSPGLVTDTQYF	TGTGCCAGCAGCTCGCCGGGACTTGTCACAGATACGCAGTATTTT
.	TRBD2	TRBV7-3	TRBJ2-3	CASSIGTSGADTQYF	TGTGCCAGCAGCATCGGGACTAGCGGGGCAGATACGCAGTATTTT
few	TRBD1	TRBV7-7	TRBJ1-6	CASSPGQGQDSPLHF	TGTGCTAGCAGCCCCGGACAGGGGCAGGACTCACCCCTCCACTTT
.	TRBD1	TRBV2	TRBJ1-6	CASRIGTGISTPLHF	TGTGCCAGCAGGATAGGGACAGGGATTTCGACACCCCTCCACTTT
.	.	TRBV9	TRBJ2-1	CASSVGGSVYNEQFF	TGTGCCAGCAGCGTGGGGGGTTCCGTATACAATGAGCAGTTCTTC
.	.	TRBV7-9	TRBJ2-7	CASREGAGLMEQYF	TGTGCCAGCAGGGAGGGGGCAGGATTGATGGAGCAGTACTTC
.	.	TRBV15	TRBJ2-7	CSTSVDRLFSYEQYF	TGTTCCACCAGTGTAGACAGACTGTTTTCCTACGAGCAGTACTTC
few	TRBD1	TRBV10-3	TRBJ2-7	CAISEPRDRGSYEQYF	TGTGCCATCAGTGAGCCCCGGGACAGGGGCTCCTACGAGCAGTACTTC
once	.	TRBV21-1	TRBJ2-7	CASRSLRTLACYEQYF	TGTGCCAGCCGGAGCCTAAGGACACTCGCCTGCTACGAGCAGTACTTC
few	TRBD1	TRBV6-5	TRBJ1-5	CASSYGGTGGNQPQHF	TGTGCCAGCAGTTACGGGGGGACAGGGGGAAATCAGCCCCAGCATTTT
.	.	TRBV30	TRBJ1-1	CAWSGGNTEAFF	TGTGCCTGGAGTGGAGGGAACACTGAAGCTTTCTTT
few	TRBD2	TRBV5-1	TRBJ2-3	CASSFSGGSTDTQYF	TGCGCCAGCAGCTTTAGCGGGGGGAGCACAGATACGCAGTATTTT
.	.	TRBV28	TRBJ1-1	CASRTNREAFF	TGTGCCAGCAGAACGAACAGGGAAGCTTTCTTT
.	TRBD2	TRBV7-9	TRBJ2-1	CASSLSSGFENEQFF	TGTGCCAGCAGCTTAAGTAGCGGGTTCGAGAATGAGCAGTTCTTC
few	.	TRBV5-5	TRBJ1-6	CASRRGTNSPLHF	TGTGCCAGCAGACGGGGGACTAATTCACCCCTCCACTTT
.	.	TRBV7-3	TRBJ1-1	CASSFTGPNTEAFF	TGTGCCAGCAGCTTCACAGGGCCCAACACTGAAGCTTTCTTT
.	.	TRBV2	TRBJ1-6	CASQIRFLAALQEDNSPLHF	TGTGCCAGCCAAATCCGGTTTTTGGCCGCCCTGCAGGAGGATAATTCACCCCTCCACTTT
.	TRBD2	TRBV6-1	TRBJ2-3	CASSEARLAGEQYF	TGTGCCAGCAGTGAAGCACGACTAGCGGGGGAGCAGTATTTT
.	.	TRBV6-1	TRBJ2-4	CASRDTDIQYF	TGTGCCAGCAGGGACACGGACATTCAGTACTTC
few	TRBD1	TRBV4-1	TRBJ2-2	CASSQTGVPGELFF	TGCGCCAGCAGCCAAACAGGGGTCCCCGGGGAGCTGTTTTTT
.	.	TRBV2	TRBJ2-5	CASSVGSQETQYF	TGTGCCAGCAGTGTAGGGAGCCAAGAGACCCAGTACTTC
.	.	TRBV10-3	TRBJ1-6	CAIRRDTTRGSPLHF	TGTGCCATCAGACGGGACACCACGAGGGGTTCACCCCTCCACTTT
.	.	TRBV9	TRBJ1-4	CASSVAVGGGELFF	TGTGCCAGCAGCGTAGCGGTAGGTGGAGGGGAACTGTTTTTT
.	.	TRBV5-5	TRBJ1-1	CASSLRGAGTEAFF	TGTGCCAGCAGCTTGCGGGGGGCTGGGACTGAAGCTTTCTTT
.	TRBD1	TRBV9	TRBJ2-7	CASSVTGGPSYEQYF	TGTGCCAGCAGCGTGACAGGGGGCCCCTCCTACGAGCAGTACTTC
.	.	TRBV7-9	TRBJ1-2	CASSLVGAGGPYGYTF	TGTGCCAGCAGCTTAGTGGGGGCAGGCGGACCCTATGGCTACACCTTC
.	TRBD1	TRBV19	TRBJ2-3	CASSTLAQGADTQYF	TGTGCCAGTAGTACCCTTGCACAGGGGGCAGATACGCAGTATTTT
.	.	TRBV18	TRBJ2-7	CASSRQTGPYEQYF	TGTGCCAGCTCGCGCCAGACAGGTCCCTACGAGCAGTACTTC
.	TRBD1	TRBV19	TRBJ2-7	CASSQQGLLYEQYF	TGTGCCAGTAGCCAACAGGGGCTACTCTACGAGCAGTACTTC